This T cell receptor (beta chain) came from a study of cytomegalovirus exposure and HLA in healthy donors. Notes on the study in general: Excluded: some indistinguishable V segments such as TRBV6-2 and TRBV6-3. Another analysis was done later, and it associated around 16,000 TCR beta sequences with HLA alleles at 0.05 false discovery rate.

As regards this clone: No antigen is known for it.

The primer mix had 60 Vbeta and 13 Jbeta primers. The protocol was immunoSEQ multiplex PCR, while the TCRdb copy is restricted to in-frame clones and leaves out a portion. This sample has about 150,000 clones, with approximately 61% found just once. V shed 2 bases, J shed 4 bases, and the junction held 7 bases outside the gene matches. Germline V gives CDR1 SGHTA, CDR2 FQGNSA. This CDR3 spans 15 amino acids. This clonotype was obtained from a human donor in good health. The sample was PBMCs. V and J are TRBV7-2 and TRBJ2-7; 8 bases are a match to TRBD2. The CDR3 DNA reads as TGTGCCAGCAGCTTATTAAGCGGGAGTGGGTACGAGCAGTACTTC. Protein product: CASSLLSGSGYEQYF.